These 27 T cell receptor beta chains came from one sample sequenced in a study of blood T cell repertoires in COVID-19. Libraries were prepared by immunoSEQ multiplex PCR; TCRdb keeps only in-frame clonotypes and omits some of them. The table includes 120,000 to 150,000 clones, 82% detected once. Sequencing used peripheral blood. The source is a human donor with acute or convalescent COVID-19. The donor label of this sample is uncertain.

This chain joins TRBV2 and TRBJ1-6; D unclear. The CDR3 consists of 15 residues. Germline V gene lookup returns CDR1 SNHLY and CDR2 FYNNEI. Trimming cost V 4 bases and J 7 bases, with 14 bases left between them. CDR3: CASSVGGTQNSPLHF. In DNA, the CDR3 is TGTGCCAGCAGTGTTGGAGGAACCCAAAATTCACCCCTCCACTTT. Together with reference TRBV2 and TRBJ1-6, the CDR3 gives the full variable domain: EPEVTQTPSHQVTQMGQEVILRCVPISNHLYFYWYRQILGQKVEFLVSFYNNEISEKSEIFDDQFSVERPDGSNFTLKIRSTKLEDSAMYFCASSVGGTQNSPLHFGNGTRLTVT.

This clone appeared once. The chain links TRBV14 to TRBJ1-2, with D maybe TRBD1 (5 bases). The CDR3 runs 13 residues. Deletions cut 2 bases from V and 8 bases from J, with 12 bases between. From germline, CDR1 is SGHDN and CDR2 FVKESK. The CDR3 reads CASSQQPRGGYTF. CDR3 DNA: TGTGCCAGCAGCCAACAGCCACGGGGGGGCTACACCTTC.

The chain couples TRBV4-3 to TRBJ1-1, with no clear D. This CDR3 comprises 15 residues. Germline CDR1 and CDR2: LGHNA and YSLEER. Between the trimmed V and J ends, which lost 0 bases and 0 bases, there was a span of 8 bases. The CDR3 reads CASSQDLGMNTEAFF. CDR3 in DNA: TGCGCCAGCAGCCAAGATCTGGGCATGAACACTGAAGCTTTCTTT.

In this sample, this clone turned up a few times. The chain has TRBV5-1 and TRBJ1-3, with D tentatively TRBD1 (6 bases). The V end lost 2 bases, the J end lost 0 bases, and 12 bases lay between the germline ends. The CDR3 is 16 residues long. CDR1 and CDR2 from the germline V gene are SGHRS and YFSETQ. The CDR3 spells CASSFLQGSSGNTIYF. The DNA of the CDR3 is TGCGCCAGCAGCTTCCTACAGGGTAGCTCTGGAAACACCATATATTTT.

The chain has TRBV25-1 and TRBJ2-3; D perhaps matches TRBD1 (5 bases). CDR1 MGHDK and CDR2 SYGVNS come from the germline V gene. Trimming took off 0 bases at V and 2 bases at J, with 18 bases between the two ends. The CDR3 runs to 18 residues. CDR3 DNA: TGTGCCAGCAGTGAATATAGGGGTAAGCAGGGCCACACAGATACGCAGTATTTT. Protein: CASSEYRGKQGHTDTQYF.

The chain couples TRBV19 to TRBJ2-3; 9 positions agree with TRBD2. The germline V gene has CDR1 LNHDA and CDR2 SQIVND (reference sequence). V shed 5 bases and J 4 bases; nucleotides not matched to a gene: 7. The CDR3 contains 15 residues. For the CDR3, the DNA is TGTGCCAGTAGTCGGGGCGGGGGGGCATCAGATACGCAGTATTTT. It is translated as CASSRGGGASDTQYF.

The V call is TRBV14, the J call TRBJ1-1; tentative D call: TRBD1 (5 bases). The CDR3 runs to 13 residues. V was shortened by 4 bases and J by 8 bases, with 14 bases between the two germline ends. Per germline, CDR1 SGHDN and CDR2 FVKESK. CDR3 loop: CASSPLRDTEAFF. CDR3 sequence (DNA): TGTGCCAGCAGCCCCCTCAGGGATACGGAAGCTTTCTTT.

The chain is built from TRBV11-2 and TRBJ1-2; D is possibly TRBD1 (6 bases). V gave up 5 bases and J gave up 2 bases, with 15 bases separating them. This CDR3 comprises 15 residues. Germline lookup yields CDR1 SGHAT and CDR2 FQNNGV. Here the CDR3 DNA reads TGTGCCAGCAGCCGACTGGGTACAGGGAACTATGGCTACACCTTC. It specifies CASSRLGTGNYGYTF.

The chain combines TRBV5-1 with TRBJ1-3; D is possibly TRBD1 (5 bases). Germline values: CDR1 SGHRS, CDR2 YFSETQ. CDR3 size: 15 residues. Trimming took 2 bases from V and 0 from J, leaving 9 bases between them. In DNA, the CDR3 is TGCGCCAGCAGCTTTGGCAGGGCCTCTGGAAACACCATATATTTT. It encodes CASSFGRASGNTIYF.

The chain combines TRBV29-1 with TRBJ2-2; D perhaps matches TRBD1 (5 bases). Trimming pared 3 bases from V and 2 bases from J, leaving 7 bases between. The CDR3 is 13 amino acids. Germline loops: CDR1 SQVTM, CDR2 ANQGSEA. DNA of the CDR3: TGCAGCGTTGACAGGGATAACACCGGGGAGCTGTTTTTT. Protein: CSVDRDNTGELFF.

This rearrangement joins TRBV30 to TRBJ2-7, with D possibly TRBD1 on 6 matching bases. The V gene lost 3 bases and the J gene lost 2 bases, with 14 bases spanning the gap. From germline, CDR1 is GTSNPN and CDR2 SVGIG (reference sequence). The CDR3 sequence is 14 residues long. The CDR3 protein is CAWSEGVIPYEQYF. In DNA, the CDR3 is TGTGCCTGGAGCGAGGGGGTAATACCCTACGAGCAGTACTTC.

CDR3 nucleotides: TGTGCCATCAGTGAGGGGAGTTCTGGCTACACCTTC. Its protein product is CAISEGSSGYTF. This chain connects TRBV10-3 to TRBJ1-2, with D hard to call. With 2 bases removed from V and 7 bases from J, the gap between germline ends came to 8 bases. From germline, CDR1 is ENHRY and CDR2 SYGVKD. The CDR3 loop spans 12 amino acids.

This chain joins TRBV5-1 and TRBJ1-1; 7 bases match TRBD1. There are 15 residues in the CDR3. V gave up 1 base and J gave up 5 bases; unmatched junction bases: 8. Germline CDR1 SGHRS, CDR2 YFSETQ. CDR3 in DNA: TGCGCCAGCAGCTTGTCAACAGGGGTAAGGACTGAAGCTTTCTTT. Protein sequence: CASSLSTGVRTEAFF.

The chain couples TRBV29-1 to TRBJ1-5; 8 positions match TRBD1. The CDR3 covers 15 residues. Trimming removed 7 bases from V and 1 base from J; junction bases left unmatched: 9. CDR1 is SQVTM and CDR2 is ANQGSEA in the germline V gene. This CDR3 is CSDRRGRGSNQPQHF. Written as DNA, the CDR3 is TGCAGCGACCGCAGGGGGCGCGGGAGCAATCAGCCCCAGCATTTT.

The chain recombines TRBV5-6 with TRBJ1-2; D gene unclear. Germline assignment: CDR1 SGHDT and CDR2 YYEEEE. Trimming pared 5 bases from V and 2 bases from J, leaving 13 bases between. The CDR3 runs 14 residues. The CDR3 DNA sequence: TGTGCCAGCAGTCAATTAATACTAAACTATGGCTACACCTTC. Its protein is CASSQLILNYGYTF.

The chain has TRBV30 and TRBJ2-7, with a weak D call TRBD1 (5 bases). The CDR3 totals 12 residues. Trimming shortened V by 0 bases and J by 5 bases, and 8 bases separated the two germline ends. Germline V gene lookup returns CDR1 GTSNPN and CDR2 SVGIG (reference sequence). CDR3 amino acids: CAWSVKGHEQYF. The DNA of the CDR3 is TGTGCCTGGAGTGTTAAGGGGCACGAGCAGTACTTC.

The rearrangement joins TRBV7-3 to TRBJ2-1; 9 bases line up with TRBD1. The junction had 5 bases not matched to a gene; V was cut back by 4 bases and J by 4 bases. Looked up from germline, CDR1 is SGHTA and CDR2 is FQGTGA. There are 15 residues in the CDR3. For the CDR3, the DNA is TGTGCCAGCAGCTCTCCGGGACAGGGTTACAATGAGCAGTTCTTC. Its protein is CASSSPGQGYNEQFF.

V gene TRBV19 combines with J gene TRBJ1-1, with D unclear. Trimming cost V 5 bases and J 4 bases, with 11 bases left between them. The CDR3 has 13 residues. Germline CDR1 is LNHDA and CDR2 is SQIVND (reference sequence). CDR3 sequence: CASSHGIGTEAFF. The DNA for the CDR3 is TGTGCCAGTAGTCACGGTATTGGCACTGAAGCTTTCTTT.

This chain uses TRBV30 with TRBJ1-5; the D is unclear. V lost 5 bases and J 0 bases, leaving 20 bases between the germline ends. This CDR3 has 17 residues. Germline lookup yields CDR1 GTSNPN and CDR2 SVGIG (reference sequence). The CDR3 region has the DNA TGTGCCTGGGCTGGCGCGAGGGTTGGAGGTAGCAATCAGCCCCAGCATTTT. This gives the protein CAWAGARVGGSNQPQHF.

Only a few counts were recorded for this clone. The chain recombines TRBV6-6 with TRBJ2-1; 9 nucleotides line up with TRBD2. CDR1 is MNHNY and CDR2 is SVGAGI in the germline V gene (reference sequence). The ends lost 7 bases at V and 7 bases at J; junction bases unmatched: 8. This CDR3 spans 14 amino acids. In DNA, the CDR3 is TGTGCCAGCACCCCTAGCGGGGCCACAAATGAGCAGTTCTTC. It codes for CASTPSGATNEQFF.

This clone was counted only a few times. CDR3 protein: CASSEGGPNEKLFF. CDR3 bases: TGTGCCAGCAGTGAAGGGGGCCCTAATGAAAAACTGTTTTTT. The chain employs TRBV6-1 and TRBJ1-4; tentatively, D is TRBD1 (5 bases). Germline V gives CDR1 MNHNS, CDR2 SASEGT. CDR3 length equals 14 residues. Trimming removed 1 base at V and 3 bases at J, with 6 bases between.

The chain carries TRBV5-1 and TRBJ2-7; 10 bases are shared with TRBD2. V was clipped by 4 bases and J by 5 bases; unmatched bases: 9. This CDR3 contains 15 residues. The V gene's germline CDR1 is SGHRS and CDR2 YFSETQ. CDR3 protein: CASSLGLAARDEQYF. Written as DNA, the CDR3 is TGCGCCAGCAGCCTCGGACTAGCGGCCCGCGACGAGCAGTACTTC.

The chain's CDR3 is CASSWSDSPLHF. The DNA for the CDR3 is TGTGCCAGCAGTTGGAGTGATTCACCCCTCCACTTT. This rearrangement joins TRBV27 to TRBJ1-6; unclear D gene. The CDR3 length is 12 residues. The germline V gene encodes CDR1 MNHEY and CDR2 SMNVEV (reference sequence). V lost 4 bases and J 8 bases, leaving 6 bases between the germline ends.

The chain employs TRBV10-3 and TRBJ1-1, with 7 nucleotides matching TRBD1. The CDR3 runs to 14 residues. CDR1 is ENHRY and CDR2 is SYGVKD in the germline V gene. After removal of 6 bases from V and 1 base from J, the junction contained 5 bases not matched to a gene. CDR3: CAIRETGSNTEAFF. The CDR3 region has the DNA TGTGCCATCAGAGAGACAGGGTCGAACACTGAAGCTTTCTTT.

The chain recombines TRBV18 with TRBJ2-1; perhaps TRBD1 as D (6 bases). CDR3 length: 15 residues. V lost 0 bases and J lost 4, with 10 bases in between. Per germline, CDR1 KGHSH and CDR2 LQKENI. As DNA, the CDR3 is TGTGCCAGCTCACCACCAGAGGGGGTGTACAATGAGCAGTTCTTC. This encodes CASSPPEGVYNEQFF.

This clone appeared a few times. The chain recombines TRBV30 with TRBJ2-1, with D possibly TRBD2 on 6 matching bases. V was cut by 0 bases and J by 5 bases, with 17 bases left in between. Per germline, CDR1 GTSNPN and CDR2 SVGIG (reference sequence). The CDR3 is made up of 16 amino acids. The CDR3: CAWSVPGVNIDNEQFF. CDR3 bases: TGTGCCTGGAGTGTACCGGGGGTGAATATCGACAATGAGCAGTTCTTC.

This chain links TRBV28 with TRBJ1-6, with 7 positions matching TRBD1. V lost 6 bases to trimming and J lost 6 bases; unmatched junction nucleotides: 5. Germline loops: CDR1 MDHEN, CDR2 SYDVKM. CDR3 size: 14 residues. The CDR3 DNA follows: TGTGCCAGCAGACCGGGACAGACTAATTCACCCCTCCACTTT. As protein: CASRPGQTNSPLHF.